The entry below describes one TCR beta chain. Its target is unknown. These data belong to a study of identical twins. V was clipped by 1 base and J by 6 bases; unmatched bases: 12. Germline CDR1 is LGHDT and CDR2 is YNNKEL (reference sequence). The CDR3 covers 18 residues. TCRdb fed the 5' RACE reads into MiXCR, producing one record per CDR3 protein. The data show 420,000 or so distinct CDR3 sequences, around 20% seen once. Study-wide results and limits: Models underestimated out-of-frame TCR alpha sharing in monozygotic twins.

The V gene is TRBV3-1, the J gene TRBJ2-1; TRBD2 matches 10 bases. Input material: naive T cells sorted from blood. The sequence was obtained from a middle-aged man in good health. Written as DNA, the CDR3 is TGTGCCAGCAGCCAAGGGCTAGCGGGGGCCAACGCCTGCAATGAGCAGTTCTTC. This gives the protein CASSQGLAGANACNEQFF.